The rows below give T cell receptor beta chains drawn from one sample of a study of Ad26.COV2.S vaccination and SARS-CoV-2 variants. Clones were read by immunoSEQ multiplex PCR, and TCRdb kept only the in-frame ones, dropping some. In the table there are 380,000 or so clones, 85% to 90% of which are singletons. The sample here was peripheral blood, taken in a trial of Ad26.COV2.S vaccine versus placebo. These receptors originate from a person between 18 and 65 years old who received the Ad26.COV2.S COVID-19 vaccine or a placebo. The CDR3 runs from the conserved cysteine through the conserved F or W. A D gene is named only where the DNA matches it firmly. Rows may omit the clone size; those that give it use once, few, many or a size class.

clone size: NA
J gene: TRBJ2-1
V gene: TRBV6-2/TRBV6-3
D gene: NA
CDR3 DNA: TGTGCCAGCAGTTCAGGCGGGAACCTCTACAATGAGCAGTTCTTC
CDR3 protein: CASSSGGNLYNEQFF

clone size: NA
J gene: TRBJ2-1
V gene: TRBV19
D gene: TRBD2
CDR3 DNA: TGTGCCAGTAGTACCATAGCGGGACCCTACAATGAGCAGTTCTTC
CDR3 protein: CASSTIAGPYNEQFF

clone size: few
J gene: TRBJ2-5
V gene: TRBV20-1
D gene: NA
CDR3 DNA: TGCAGTGCAAGTAAAGCGGCCCGCCAAGAGACCCAGTACTTC
CDR3 protein: CSASKAARQETQYF

clone size: few
J gene: TRBJ2-7
V gene: TRBV5-5
D gene: TRBD2
CDR3 DNA: TGTGCCAGCAGCTTGGATTCCCAGCGGGGCCTCAGGGAGCAGTACTTC
CDR3 protein: CASSLDSQRGLREQYF

clone size: NA
J gene: TRBJ2-5
V gene: TRBV10-3
D gene: NA
CDR3 DNA: TGTGCCATCAGTGAGTCAAGGGGGGCGAACCCCGACCAAGAGACCCAGTACTTC
CDR3 protein: CAISESRGANPDQETQYF

clone size: NA
J gene: TRBJ1-5
V gene: TRBV11-2
D gene: NA
CDR3 DNA: TGTGCCAGCAGCTTGGGGGTCAATCAGCCCCAGCATTTT
CDR3 protein: CASSLGVNQPQHF

clone size: NA
J gene: TRBJ1-5
V gene: TRBV6-6
D gene: NA
CDR3 DNA: TGTGCCAGCAGTTACGGGGGTGCCGGGCCCCAGCATTTT
CDR3 protein: CASSYGGAGPQHF

clone size: NA
J gene: TRBJ1-1
V gene: TRBV5-4
D gene: NA
CDR3 DNA: TGTGCCAGCAGCCGAGACTGGAACACTGAAGCTTTCTTT
CDR3 protein: CASSRDWNTEAFF

clone size: NA
J gene: TRBJ2-7
V gene: TRBV27
D gene: NA
CDR3 DNA: TGTGCCAGCAGTTACCTCTCCAGCGACGAGCAGTACTTC
CDR3 protein: CASSYLSSDEQYF

clone size: NA
J gene: TRBJ1-1
V gene: TRBV28
D gene: NA
CDR3 DNA: TGTGCCAGCACCCCGGCGGGGGAGGCAACAATGAACACTGAAGCTTTCTTT
CDR3 protein: CASTPAGEATMNTEAFF

clone size: NA
J gene: TRBJ1-1
V gene: TRBV5-1
D gene: NA
CDR3 DNA: TGCGCCAGCAGCTTGGGGAGCCCGAACACTGAAGCTTTCTTT
CDR3 protein: CASSLGSPNTEAFF

clone size: NA
J gene: TRBJ1-2
V gene: TRBV5-6
D gene: NA
CDR3 DNA: TGTGCCAGCAGCCCCAGGCAGGGGCGAGGCTACACCTTC
CDR3 protein: CASSPRQGRGYTF

clone size: NA
J gene: TRBJ2-3
V gene: TRBV5-1
D gene: NA
CDR3 DNA: TGCGCCAGCAGCTTGAATATCGATGCAGATACGCAGTATTTT
CDR3 protein: CASSLNIDADTQYF

clone size: NA
J gene: TRBJ2-5
V gene: TRBV6-5
D gene: TRBD1
CDR3 DNA: TGTGCCAGCAGAATGAGCAGGGGGCTTCGGGAGACCCAGTACTTC
CDR3 protein: CASRMSRGLRETQYF

clone size: NA
J gene: TRBJ2-7
V gene: TRBV5-4
D gene: NA
CDR3 DNA: TGTGCCAGCAGCTTGGCGGGGTCAGGGGTTAAGGTCTACGAGCAGTACTTC
CDR3 protein: CASSLAGSGVKVYEQYF

clone size: NA
J gene: TRBJ1-5
V gene: TRBV29-1
D gene: NA
CDR3 DNA: TGCAGCGCATCAACAGGGTACAATCAGCCCCAGCATTTT
CDR3 protein: CSASTGYNQPQHF

clone size: NA
J gene: TRBJ2-3
V gene: TRBV2
D gene: NA
CDR3 DNA: TGTGCCAGCAGGCGTCCACAAACAGGGCCAGATACGCAGTATTTT
CDR3 protein: CASRRPQTGPDTQYF

clone size: NA
J gene: TRBJ1-2
V gene: TRBV7-9
D gene: NA
CDR3 DNA: TGTGCCAGCAGCTTAGCCCTACACAGGGCTCGGGGCTACACCTTC
CDR3 protein: CASSLALHRARGYTF

clone size: NA
J gene: TRBJ1-3
V gene: TRBV9
D gene: NA
CDR3 DNA: TGTGCCAGCAGCGTGAGCTCTGGATTTGGAAACACCATATATTTT
CDR3 protein: CASSVSSGFGNTIYF

clone size: NA
J gene: TRBJ1-5
V gene: TRBV7-8
D gene: NA
CDR3 DNA: TGTGCCAGCAGCGTGGAGGGGAATCGCAATCAGCCCCAGCATTTT
CDR3 protein: CASSVEGNRNQPQHF

clone size: NA
J gene: TRBJ2-7
V gene: TRBV14
D gene: NA
CDR3 DNA: TGTGCCAGCAGCCAAGGATTGGCAGGGGCCTACGAGCAGTACTTC
CDR3 protein: CASSQGLAGAYEQYF

clone size: NA
J gene: TRBJ1-5
V gene: TRBV5-8
D gene: TRBD1
CDR3 DNA: TGTGCCAGCAGCCCGGGACAGATGAGCAATCAGCCCCAGCATTTT
CDR3 protein: CASSPGQMSNQPQHF

clone size: NA
J gene: TRBJ2-3
V gene: TRBV5-1
D gene: NA
CDR3 DNA: TGCGCCAGCAGCTTGGAACGAATTGGGGGCGACACGCAGTATTTT
CDR3 protein: CASSLERIGGDTQYF

clone size: NA
J gene: TRBJ1-3
V gene: TRBV7-8
D gene: TRBD1
CDR3 DNA: TGTGCCAGCAGCTCAGGGGCAGGGGGCCCTGGAAACACCATATATTTT
CDR3 protein: CASSSGAGGPGNTIYF

clone size: NA
J gene: TRBJ2-5
V gene: TRBV5-1
D gene: TRBD1
CDR3 DNA: TGCGCCAGCAGCCCCAGACAGGGGGCGCCGGAGACCCAGTACTTC
CDR3 protein: CASSPRQGAPETQYF

clone size: NA
J gene: TRBJ2-5
V gene: TRBV20-1
D gene: TRBD2
CDR3 DNA: TGCAGTGCTAGTATGGCGGGAGGTGAAGAGACCCAGTACTTC
CDR3 protein: CSASMAGGEETQYF

clone size: NA
J gene: TRBJ2-7
V gene: TRBV15
D gene: TRBD2
CDR3 DNA: TGTGCCACCAGCAGGGGAGTTGCGGGAGGGCGCTACGAGCAGTACTTC
CDR3 protein: CATSRGVAGGRYEQYF

clone size: NA
J gene: TRBJ1-1
V gene: TRBV18
D gene: NA
CDR3 DNA: TGTGCCAGCTCACCGTTAGGGTTGAACACTGAAGCTTTCTTT
CDR3 protein: CASSPLGLNTEAFF

clone size: NA
J gene: TRBJ2-5
V gene: TRBV7-9
D gene: NA
CDR3 DNA: TGTGCCAGCAGCTTAGCGGGAGTAGGGGAGACCCAGTACTTC
CDR3 protein: CASSLAGVGETQYF

clone size: NA
J gene: TRBJ1-5
V gene: TRBV28
D gene: TRBD1
CDR3 DNA: TGTGCCAGCAGTTCACAGGGGGCGGGCAATCAGCCCCAGCATTTT
CDR3 protein: CASSSQGAGNQPQHF

clone size: NA
J gene: TRBJ2-7
V gene: TRBV6-2/TRBV6-3
D gene: NA
CDR3 DNA: TGTGCCAGCAGTTACTCTCCCCAGTACGAGCAGTACTTC
CDR3 protein: CASSYSPQYEQYF

clone size: NA
J gene: TRBJ2-2
V gene: TRBV24-1
D gene: NA
CDR3 DNA: TGTGCCACCAAGTGGGGCACCGGGGAGCTGTTTTTT
CDR3 protein: CATKWGTGELFF

clone size: NA
J gene: TRBJ1-4
V gene: TRBV21-1
D gene: NA
CDR3 DNA: TGTGCCAGCAGCAACAGGGGAACTAATGAAAAACTGTTTTTT
CDR3 protein: CASSNRGTNEKLFF

clone size: NA
J gene: TRBJ2-1
V gene: TRBV19
D gene: TRBD1
CDR3 DNA: TGTGCCAGCAGAGGAGGACAGGCTGTACCGTACAATGAGCAGTTCTTC
CDR3 protein: CASRGGQAVPYNEQFF

clone size: NA
J gene: TRBJ2-7
V gene: TRBV12-5
D gene: NA
CDR3 DNA: TGTGCTAGTGGTTTGGTGGACTTGTCTGAGGTAGGGGGAGACTACGAGCAGTACTTC
CDR3 protein: CASGLVDLSEVGGDYEQYF

clone size: NA
J gene: TRBJ2-2
V gene: TRBV4-2
D gene: NA
CDR3 DNA: TGTGCCAGCAGCTCTAGGGTAGGGGAGCTGTTTTTT
CDR3 protein: CASSSRVGELFF

clone size: NA
J gene: TRBJ1-4
V gene: TRBV6-2/TRBV6-3
D gene: NA
CDR3 DNA: TGTGCCAGCAGTTACGTCGGTGCAACTAATGAAAAACTGTTTTTT
CDR3 protein: CASSYVGATNEKLFF

clone size: NA
J gene: TRBJ1-4
V gene: TRBV2
D gene: NA
CDR3 DNA: TGTGCCAGCGGGAACGGACAGTCCCGGGCGACTAATGAAAAACTGTTTTTT
CDR3 protein: CASGNGQSRATNEKLFF

clone size: NA
J gene: TRBJ2-5
V gene: TRBV5-6
D gene: NA
CDR3 DNA: TGTGCCAGCAGTAGGGACCAAAGAGAGACCCAGTACTTC
CDR3 protein: CASSRDQRETQYF

clone size: NA
J gene: TRBJ2-7
V gene: TRBV2
D gene: TRBD1
CDR3 DNA: TGTGCCAGCAGGGGGGACAGGGGAAACGAGCAGTACTTC
CDR3 protein: CASRGDRGNEQYF

clone size: NA
J gene: TRBJ1-6
V gene: TRBV4-2
D gene: TRBD1
CDR3 DNA: TGTGCCAGCAGCCAAGATAGTACCAGGGGGCTTTCACCCCTCCACTTT
CDR3 protein: CASSQDSTRGLSPLHF

clone size: NA
J gene: TRBJ2-3
V gene: TRBV9
D gene: NA
CDR3 DNA: TGTGCCAGCAGTCGAGGAGGGTTTGGGCCGGGTTCCACAGATACGCAGTATTTT
CDR3 protein: CASSRGGFGPGSTDTQYF

clone size: few
J gene: TRBJ1-4
V gene: TRBV28
D gene: NA
CDR3 DNA: TGTGCCAGCAGTGAGCCGGGACCCTACGGTGGAAAACTGTTTTTT
CDR3 protein: CASSEPGPYGGKLFF

clone size: NA
J gene: TRBJ2-1
V gene: TRBV13
D gene: NA
CDR3 DNA: TGTGCCAGCAGCCAGGAGACAGTACACAATGAGCAGTTCTTC
CDR3 protein: CASSQETVHNEQFF

clone size: once
J gene: TRBJ1-2
V gene: TRBV4-1
D gene: NA
CDR3 DNA: TGCGCCAGCAGCCAATACATCAACTATGGCTACACCTTC
CDR3 protein: CASSQYINYGYTF

clone size: NA
J gene: TRBJ2-2
V gene: TRBV7-9
D gene: TRBD2
CDR3 DNA: TGTGCCAGCCGGACTAGCGGGGGCAGCGGGGAGCTGTTTTTT
CDR3 protein: CASRTSGGSGELFF

clone size: NA
J gene: TRBJ1-1
V gene: TRBV7-3
D gene: NA
CDR3 DNA: TGTGCCAGCAGCTTATACGAAACCCAATTGAACACTGAAGCTTTCTTT
CDR3 protein: CASSLYETQLNTEAFF